This T cell receptor beta chain was profiled in a study of blood T cell repertoires in COVID-19. The germline V gene encodes CDR1 GTSNPN and CDR2 SVGIG (reference sequence). Trimming took off 3 bases at V and 2 bases at J, with 10 bases between the two ends. The CDR3 has 13 residues. The data were produced by immunoSEQ multiplex PCR, yet TCRdb's version contains in-frame clones alone and is incomplete. The sample records 99,000 or so clones, 88% being singletons. The source material was peripheral blood. This chain uses TRBV30 with TRBJ1-2; possible D gene TRBD1, 5 bases. This receptor was identified in a man aged 50-60 years with COVID-19, enrolled during active disease. This CDR3 is CAWRRGGNYGYTF. CDR3 nucleotide sequence: TGTGCCTGGAGGAGGGGAGGCAACTATGGCTACACCTTC.